This T cell receptor (beta chain) stems from a study of cytomegalovirus exposure and HLA in healthy donors (dated by TCRdb to between 2016 and 2019). Some background on the complete study: An earlier analysis of 587 of the donors reported about 290 Gb of sequence data and 117 million unique TCR beta sequences from about 179 million T cells. An early release that covered some 630 HLA-typed donors contained approximately 300 gigabases of sequencing data and 70 million to 100 million unique TCR sequences. Of the 300 to 450 genotyped donors, less than 90% were placed in the genetic ancestry cluster associated with self-reported Caucasian donors. The study was designed to test whether signatures of past pathogen exposure could be identified by cataloging public T cell receptors. The study profiled the T cell repertoires of under 850 subjects by immunosequencing and related them to cytomegalovirus serostatus. In addition to the first cohort of 666 subjects, a separate validation cohort of some 120 different subjects was used. To predict cytomegalovirus infection status, the study brought together high-throughput TCR immunosequencing, statistical association of individual TCRs with disease status, and machine learning. To study patterns of TCR occurrence, a later analysis re-analyzed previously published TCR beta repertoires from more than 550 donors and added high-resolution HLA genotyping. Rather than drawing on any new phenotypic data, the later analysis identified candidate immune exposures from TCR beta sequences and the way those sequences occurred across donors. To decide whether each TCR beta V gene segment behaved as functional or pseudogenic, an earlier analysis of approximately 590 of the donors relied on high-throughput TCR beta sequencing. Donor age, sex, ethnicity and CMV serostatus were compiled together with the repertoire data. Genome-wide SNP genotypes for about 65% of the roughly 670 donors were used in a later genetic analysis, which treated that subset as a discovery cohort. Every discovery cohort repertoire had been produced on one sequencing platform. HLA typing covered class I and class II loci at four-digit resolution. Typing coverage varied by locus: about 620-630 donors for A, B, C, DRB1 and DQB1; approximately 520 for DQA1; some 610 for DPA1; 450 to 480 for DPB1. Four to six DR-DQ haplotypes were handled as single units for association and clustering, since linkage in the cohort was strong. Among about 400 genotyped donors of the cohort, an average of approximately 200,000 unique TCR beta nucleotide sequences was sequenced per donor, of which about 19% were non-productive.

The library was produced with the immunoSEQ multiplex PCR assay. A mixture of 60 forward primers for TCR Vbeta segments and 13 reverse primers for TCR Jbeta segments was used in the multiplex PCR. The CDR3 region of rearranged TCR beta genes was amplified from genomic DNA by a multiplex PCR assay. On the Illumina HiSeq System, the amplified TCR beta libraries were sequenced as 87-base-pair reads. Per the original workflow: Across the 500 to 750 repertoires, a later analysis counted tens of millions of unique TCR beta chains, roughly 11 million of which were shared by at least two donors. To remove PCR and sequencing errors, raw reads were error-corrected and collapsed into unique sequences using a nearest-neighbor algorithm that merged closely related sequences. Alignment of CDR3 sequences to IMGT reference sequences was used to assign V, D and J gene segments. For a sequence to be retained, a match of at least six nucleotides was required to both a V gene segment and a J gene segment. Rearrangements were called productive when the CDR3 lacked stop codons and stayed in frame with V and J; all others were non-productive. Following IMGT convention, CDR3 was defined as the stretch from the second conserved V-encoded cysteine up to the conserved J-encoded phenylalanine. The earlier analysis of approximately 590 of the donors excluded any sequence lacking an unambiguous match to a single V gene segment. In an earlier analysis of several hundred of the donors, a V segment was called functional when productive rearrangements were above 56.7%, and segregating when the standard deviation between donors exceeded 5%. A statistical classification framework was built for diagnosing cytomegalovirus status from the catalog of TCR beta chain sequences. In a later analysis, TCR nucleotide sequences were compared against IMGT/GENE-DB human TR gene sequences so that V and J genes could be assigned. The TCRdist pipeline was used in a later analysis to assign CDR3 sequences and most-parsimonious VDJ recombination scenarios. In a later analysis, each TCR beta chain was defined by its CDR3 amino acid sequence together with its V-gene family, and reads without a unique V-gene family were excluded. As a way to deal with suspected cross-contamination and a sequencing artifact, a later analysis dropped under 600 nucleotide sequences that were highly shared and had low generation probability. In a later analysis, a clonal expansion index for each public chain was calculated from normalized within-repertoire ranks of inferred template counts. Generation probabilities in a later analysis came from a VDJ recombination model fitted to out-of-frame rearrangements, and those results were checked against IGoR. Hypergeometric tests were used in a later analysis to score TCR-TCR, TCR-HLA and TCR-CMV co-occurrence, with a repertoire-size bias correction applied to the TCR pairs. False discovery rates were estimated in a later analysis by permuting HLA or CMV assignments 20 times. In a later analysis, co-occurring TCRs were grouped with DBSCAN, and TCRdist sequence similarity was added when clustering was performed within HLA-allele-positive subsets. For co-occurrence clustering, repertoires with fewer than 30,000 or more than 120,000 public chains were excluded, along with roughly 5 repertoires with anomalous nucleotide sharing. This immuneACCESS table, as held by TCRdb, lists in-frame sequences with V and J called but not all clones. Of the missing ones, under half trace to an unresolved V gene in checked studies; the others have no known cause. The D gene and trimming were derived from the DNA, and the V and J assignments and clone size from that table. Counted in this sample were roughly 150,000 clones; around 84% of them appeared once. The top ten constitute 1% of the sample.

The CDR3 has 14 amino acids, counting the end cysteine and phenylalanine. The entry retains the CDR3 DNA only, 42 bases that are in frame from base 1. Looking up the germline V gene (reference sequence) yields CDR1 GTSNPN and CDR2 SVGIG. Trimming takes 4 bases from V and 5 bases from J, and the germline ends sit 17 bases apart. About this clone: It lacks a known antigen. No base qualities exist here, and no much larger clone lies one base off it.

In total, 630 or so healthy bone marrow donors made up the cohort. At the time of sampling, every cohort member was nominally healthy, though immune exposures that went unrecorded were likely present. The donor was CMV seronegative and was included in the group of several hundred seronegative cohort members. Every donor gave a peripheral blood sample, and the peripheral blood mononuclear cells from that sample were used for TCR beta sequencing. Genomic DNA extraction from the blood cell samples was performed with the Qiagen DNeasy Blood Extraction Kit. General findings and caveats noted by the study authors: Some IMGT-functional V segments, including TRBV6-2 and TRBV6-3, could not be distinguished by the 87-base-pair reads and were therefore excluded. According to a later analysis, parvovirus B19, influenza, CMV and Epstein-Barr virus appeared linked to several top co-occurrence clusters. According to the authors, the approach could potentially be generalized to other disease states and immunological phenotypes. In a later genetic analysis, a missense DCLRE1C variant was associated with V-gene and J-gene trimming of TCR beta chains, and the association was replicated in an independent cohort. Presence/absence analyses assumed roughly uniform sequencing depth across donors, an assumption that may not hold. Because HLA typing was unavailable for some donors at each locus, only the typed subset was used in association tests. Assigning TCR associations to individual alleles was difficult when HLA alleles, especially DR and DQ, strongly co-occurred. Three of the identified cytomegalovirus-associated TCR beta chains were confirmed in vitro to be specific for cytomegalovirus antigens. About 17 rarely observed V segments, including chromosome 9 orphons, were excluded from the earlier analysis of several hundred of the donors because counts were too low. Correlated functional status among segregating V segments might reflect linkage disequilibrium, but an unknown experimental factor could not be ruled out. The only immune exposure information available for the cohort was CMV serostatus. The classifier was reported to diagnose cytomegalovirus status with high specificity and sensitivity in both the original cohort and the validation cohort. According to a later analysis, TCR association rates differed among HLA loci, with DRB1 alleles showing the most associated TCRs and HLA-C alleles showing the fewest. Most TCR sequences were observed very rarely across donors, whereas some public TCRs were present in many individuals. According to a later genetic analysis, donors in an Asian-associated ancestry cluster had fewer N-insertions in productive TCRs than the roughly 670-donor mean. In a later analysis, HLA-associated TCR beta chains were found to be more clonally expanded and to have lower generation probabilities than equally common non-associated chains. A further reported finding was that TCR beta sequences accurately predicted the HLA-A and HLA-B alleles for most subjects in the first cohort. The sequencing pipeline was judged likely to have produced a cluster of highly shared sequence variants as a technical artifact. The cohort was sequenced for TCR beta chains only, and without alpha or paired-chain data the features that could be detected were limited. An earlier analysis of around 500 of the donors showed that most TCR beta V segments appeared in productive rearrangements either about 90% or about 30% of the time, which broadly matched IMGT annotations. A later analysis found that most CMV-associated TCR beta chains appeared HLA-restricted, with HLA associations seemingly driven largely by CMV exposure. At a false discovery rate of 0.05, a later analysis linked 16,951 TCR beta sequences to specific HLA alleles. The study listed 170 or so TCR beta chains as associated with cytomegalovirus.

Here the chain combines TRBV30 and TRBJ2-5; the D gene is perhaps TRBD2, from 7 matching bases. The sequenced sample was PBMCs. The TCR originated in a boy aged 2 to 10 in good health and CMV-seronegative. DNA sequence: TGTGCCTGGACGAAGGGGGGGTTTCCGGAGACCCAGTACTTC. This sequence encodes CAWTKGGFPETQYF.